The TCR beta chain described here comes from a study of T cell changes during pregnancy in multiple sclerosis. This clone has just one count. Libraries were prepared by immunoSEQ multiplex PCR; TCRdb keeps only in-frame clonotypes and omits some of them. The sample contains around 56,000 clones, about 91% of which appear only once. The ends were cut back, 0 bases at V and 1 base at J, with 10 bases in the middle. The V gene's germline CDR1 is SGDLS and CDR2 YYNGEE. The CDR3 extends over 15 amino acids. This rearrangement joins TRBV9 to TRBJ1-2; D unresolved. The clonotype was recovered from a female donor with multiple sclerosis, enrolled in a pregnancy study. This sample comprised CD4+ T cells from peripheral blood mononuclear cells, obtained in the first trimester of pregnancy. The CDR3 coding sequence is TGTGCCAGCAGCGTAGCCACGGGGATTAACTATGGCTACACCTTC. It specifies CASSVATGINYGYTF. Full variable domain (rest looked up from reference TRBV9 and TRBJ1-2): DSGVTQTPKHLITATGQRVTLRCSPRSGDLSVYWYQQSLDQGLQFLIQYYNGEERAKGNILERFSAQQFPDLHSELNLSSLELGDSALYFCASSVATGINYGYTFGSGTRLTVV.